This T cell receptor beta chain derives from a study of response to subunit inactivated influenza vaccine. Trimming pared 0 bases from V and 5 bases from J, leaving 6 bases between. CDR1 is LNHNV, CDR2 YYDKDF, per germline (reference sequence). This CDR3 comprises 13 residues. Study observations and caveats: Authors suggested each seasonal flu vaccination may recruit only limited numbers of new T cells.

A single record per CDR3 protein comes from TCRdb applying MiXCR to the RT-PCR reads. The sample includes around 850,000 distinct CDR3 sequences, about 18% of them seen just once. In its sample, this clonotype was seen a few times. Its antigen remains unknown. Source: PBMCs from blood, taken less than 6 days after vaccination. The TCR sequence derives from a man in his forties or fifties who received an inactivated influenza vaccine. The rearrangement joins TRBV15 to TRBJ2-3, with a possible D match to TRBD2 (5 bases). As DNA, the CDR3 is TGTGCCACCAGCAGAGACAGCGGAGATACGCAGTATTTT. It encodes CATSRDSGDTQYF.